This T cell receptor beta chain was sequenced in a study of cytomegalovirus exposure and HLA in healthy donors. Study results and caveats: The HLA-A and HLA-B alleles of most subjects were reportedly predicted accurately from TCR beta sequences. Rarity marked most TCR sequences, yet some public TCRs occurred in many donors.

Regarding this clone: Its matching antigen is unknown.

The PCR contained 60 Vbeta and 13 Jbeta primers. Profiling relied on immunoSEQ multiplex PCR, and the TCRdb table lists in-frame clones only, not all of them. The sample shows under 110,000 clones, just over 70% of them seen only once. This clonotype was sampled from a boy between 10 and 17 years old in good health and CMV-seronegative. The sequenced sample consisted of PBMCs.

The chain's CDR3 is CSANRGGKLFF. The CDR3 nucleotides are TGCAGTGCTAACCGAGGTGGAAAACTGTTTTTT. J is TRBJ1-4 and V is TRBV20-1; D unresolved. The V end lost 4 bases, the J end lost 10 bases, and 10 bases lay between the germline ends. The CDR3 consists of 11 residues. In germline, CDR1 is DFQATT, CDR2 SNEGSKA (reference sequence).